The sequence of this T cell receptor beta chain was determined in a study of T cells in tuberculosis. Tuberculin skin test and IGRA determined adolescents' latent tuberculosis status at entry. Notes on the study in general: Active tuberculosis alpha repertoires lay closer to GMM-specific TCRs than controls'.

On this clone itself: Its antigen is undetermined.

TCRdb's table, derived via immunoSEQ multiplex PCR, lists solely in-frame clones and lacks some. The table lists tens of thousands of clones, roughly 94% of them singletons. Germline trimming cut 4 bases from V and 3 bases from J; bases unmatched to any gene: 11. Germline V gene sequence: CDR1 SEHNR, CDR2 FQNEAQ (reference sequence). The CDR3 consists of 17 residues. This chain joins TRBV7-9 and TRBJ2-2, with 7 bases fitting TRBD2. This sequence was found in a donor aged 10-30 years with latent tuberculosis or without tuberculosis infection. Sequencing input: PBMCs. Written as DNA, the CDR3 is TGTGCCAGCAGCTACCCGAATGTGGGACTACACACCGGGGAGCTGTTTTTT. Translating gives CASSYPNVGLHTGELFF. Full variable domain (rest looked up from reference TRBV7-9 and TRBJ2-2): DTGVSQNPRHKITKRGQNVTFRCDPISEHNRLYWYRQTLGQGPEFLTYFQNEAQLEKSRLLSDRFSAERPKGSFSTLEIQRTEQGDSAMYLCASSYPNVGLHTGELFFGEGSRLTVL.